Listed here is a single T cell receptor (beta chain). Its antigen remains unknown. These data originate in a study of identical twins. Only healthy Caucasians were enrolled as donors. Study-level points and caveats: Recombination models fit unrelated individuals' TCR alpha sharing but underestimated twins'.

With V trimmed by 8 bases and J by 2 bases, 3 bases remained unmatched. The CDR3 spans 12 residues. Germline values: CDR1 SEHNR, CDR2 FQNEAQ (reference sequence). cDNA molecules carried unique molecular identifiers, and template switching added a universal primer site. TCRdb called the 5' RACE reads again in MiXCR, with one record for every CDR3 protein. The data contain roughly 690,000 distinct CDR3 sequences, over 5% of them seen just once; the ten biggest clones take up roughly 2%. The specimen was naive T cells sorted from blood. This receptor was taken from a man aged 18-30 years in good health. V is TRBV7-9 and J is TRBJ2-7, with 7 bases identical to TRBD1. The CDR3 is CASAGTAYEQYF. The CDR3 bases are TGTGCCAGCGCCGGGACAGCCTACGAGCAGTACTTC.